The 8 T cell receptor beta chains given below trace back to one sample, sequenced in a study of CD8+CD57+ T cells in acquired aplastic anemia. Patients picked for sequencing had shown CD8+CD57+ cell expansion detected by flow cytometry. Profiles of TCR beta VDJ and CDR3 were generated from a genomic DNA template. MiXCR was run by TCRdb on the reads, yielding one entry per CDR3 protein. This sample has hundreds of thousands of distinct CDR3 sequences, with approximately 45% found just once. Material for sequencing was sorted CD4+, CD8+, or CD8+CD57+ T cells (not recorded which) from PBMCs. The receptors here all came from a human donor with aplastic anemia.

J is TRBJ2-7 and V is TRBV7-2; D unresolved. The germline CDR1 and CDR2 sequences are SGHTA and FQGNSA. The CDR3 length is 13 residues. V shed 5 bases and J shed 3 bases, with 11 bases lying between them. The CDR3 sequence is CASSPTVFYEQYF. The CDR3 coding sequence is TGTGCCAGCAGCCCAACAGTCTTCTACGAGCAGTACTTC. The whole variable domain, remainder taken from reference TRBV7-2 and TRBJ2-7, is GAGVSQSPSNKVTEKGKDVELRCDPISGHTALYWYRQSLGQGLEFLIYFQGNSAPDKSGLPSDRFSAERTGGSVSTLTIQRTQQEDSAVYLCASSPTVFYEQYFGPGTRLTVT.

Turning to this clonotype: Just one base apart from a much larger clone, this may be a read error. The J gene is TRBJ2-2, the V gene TRBV10-1, with 9 nucleotides matching TRBD2. Looked up from germline, CDR1 is WNHNN and CDR2 is SYGVQD (reference sequence). The CDR3 covers 18 residues. J gave up 7 bases and V 1 base, and 13 bases lay outside the gene matches. The DNA for the CDR3 is TGCGCCAGCAGTGAGTGGGGGCGGGGGGGCCCGATGAACGGGGAGCTGTTTTTT. It is translated as CASSEWGRGGPMNGELFF.

Details on this clonotype: An end of the junction differs from the germline gene, which may be a read error. The chain combines TRBV7-9 with TRBJ2-2; D is possibly TRBD1 or TRBD2 (5 bases each). The CDR3 has 16 amino acids. CDR1 and CDR2 from the germline V gene are SEHNR and FQNEAQ (reference sequence). The CDR3: CASSPSLGENIGELFF. The CDR3 DNA reads TGTGCCAGCAGCCCCTCATTAGGGGAGAACATCGGGGAGCTGTTTTTT.

This chain connects TRBV7-9 to TRBJ2-5; 11 bases fit TRBD2. The J segment lost 2 bases and the V segment lost 5 bases, leaving 1 base of the junction unmatched. The germline V gene encodes CDR1 SEHNR and CDR2 FQNEAQ (reference sequence). The length of the CDR3 is 14 residues. The CDR3 DNA follows: TGTGCCAGCAGCAGGACTAGCGGGCAAGAGACCCAGTACTTC. This codes for CASSRTSGQETQYF.

There are many counts of this clonotype. The chain recombines TRBV15 with TRBJ1-4; the D is unclear. CDR1 is LNHNV and CDR2 is YYDKDF in the germline V gene (reference sequence). V lost 0 bases and J 8 bases, leaving 13 bases between the germline ends. The CDR3 is 15 residues long. The CDR3: CATSRDAVRNEKLFF. The DNA of the CDR3 is TGTGCCACCAGCAGAGATGCAGTACGAAACGAAAAACTGTTTTTT. The entire variable domain, with the rest obtained from reference TRBV15 and TRBJ1-4, is as follows: DAMVIQNPRYQVTQFGKPVTLSCSQTLNHNVMYWYQQKSSQAPKLLFHYYDKDFNNEADTPDNFQSRRPNTSFCFLDIRSPGLGDTAMYLCATSRDAVRNEKLFFGSGTQLSVL.

The CDR3 sequence: CASSHTLGIEQFF. For the CDR3, the DNA is TGTGCCAGCAGCCACACGTTAGGGATTGAGCAGTTCTTC. This chain joins TRBV7-9 and TRBJ2-1; D is ambiguous. The CDR3 has 13 amino acids. Germline V CDR1 and CDR2: SEHNR, FQNEAQ (reference sequence). Trimming stripped 5 bases from V and 9 bases from J, with 14 bases between.

A remark on this clonotype: One junction end does not reproduce the germline sequence, and a read error may be involved. The genes are TRBV5-1 and TRBJ2-7; 11 nucleotides line up with TRBD2. Germline CDR1 and CDR2: SGHRS and YFSETQ. This CDR3 is built from 16 residues. CDR3: CASSSRLAGSVNEQYF. The CDR3 nucleotides are TGTGCCAGCAGCTCCCGACTAGCGGGGTCGGTAAACGAGCAGTACTTC.

This clonotype has at least ten counts. The chain has TRBV7-2 and TRBJ2-7; 8 bases map to TRBD1. The CDR3 covers 15 residues. V shed 7 bases, J shed 4 bases, and the junction held 12 bases outside the gene matches. Germline CDR1 SGHTA, CDR2 FQGNSA. The CDR3 DNA reads TGTGCCAGCACCAAACCAACGGGACAGGTTTACGAGCAGTACTTC. This gives the protein CASTKPTGQVYEQYF.